Presented here are 3 T cell receptor beta chains from one specimen sequenced in a study of cytomegalovirus exposure and HLA in healthy donors. Profiling relied on immunoSEQ multiplex PCR, and the TCRdb table lists in-frame clones only, not all of them. This sample carries some 98,000 clones, roughly 90% of them seen once, and the ten largest clones take 6% to 6.5%. The source material was PBMCs. These TCRs come from a man aged 18 to 29 in good health and CMV-seropositive.

The V call is TRBV27, the J call TRBJ1-1; 8 bases map to TRBD1. After removal of 9 bases from V and 11 bases from J, the junction contained 26 bases not matched to a gene. The CDR3 sequence is 17 residues long. Germline CDR1 is MNHEY and CDR2 is SMNVEV (reference sequence). CDR3 protein: CARPPTTPTGDRMCAFF. The CDR3 nucleotides read TGTGCCAGGCCACCTACTACCCCGACAGGGGACAGAATGTGCGCTTTCTTT.

The chain couples TRBV5-1 to TRBJ2-7; D is uncertain. This CDR3 has 14 residues. The germline V gene has CDR1 SGHRS and CDR2 YFSETQ. The germline V and J ends were trimmed by 2 bases and 3 bases, with 12 bases remaining between them. For the CDR3, the DNA is TGCGCCAGCAGCTTAGACACGCATAACTACGAGCAGTACTTC. It is translated as CASSLDTHNYEQYF.

This chain links TRBV5-4 with TRBJ2-4; D possibly corresponds to TRBD2 (6 bases). V shed 3 bases and J shed 6 bases, with 13 bases lying between them. CDR3 size: 14 residues. Germline loops: CDR1 SGHNT, CDR2 YYREEE (reference sequence). This CDR3 reads CASSSRDSSNIQYF. The CDR3 DNA is TGTGCCAGCAGCTCCCGGGACTCGTCAAACATTCAGTACTTC.